One and the same sample provided the 14 T cell receptor beta chains below, sequenced in a study of Ad26.COV2.S vaccination and SARS-CoV-2 variants. Indicated treatment: 19 received Ad26.COV2.S at low or high dose, single or two shots; about 5 received placebo; per-sample allocation not given. Samples were taken on day 63 after the first vaccine or placebo injection. TCRdb's copy holds only in-frame clones and misses some; the assay was immunoSEQ multiplex PCR. This repertoire shows 440,000 or so clones, roughly 90% found once; its top ten account for roughly 1.7%. This specimen consisted of peripheral blood, obtained in a trial of Ad26.COV2.S vaccine versus placebo. These receptors were taken from a person aged 18-60 years who received the Ad26.COV2.S COVID-19 vaccine or a placebo.

This chain links TRBV7-9 with TRBJ1-5; TRBD1 is a possible D gene (6 bases). Germline values: CDR1 SEHNR, CDR2 FQNEAQ (reference sequence). The CDR3 has 15 residues. Trimming cost V 4 bases and J 6 bases, with 16 bases left between them. The CDR3 nucleotides read TGTGCCAGCAGCTCGGACCGGGACAAGAGTCAGCCCCAGCATTTT. This sequence encodes CASSSDRDKSQPQHF.

The V call is TRBV27, the J call TRBJ2-7; D is uncertain. Germline V lookup: CDR1 MNHEY, CDR2 SMNVEV (reference sequence). V was shortened by 5 bases and J by 2 bases, with 13 bases between the two germline ends. CDR3 size: 14 residues. CDR3 in amino acids: CASSLPGSTYEQYF. For the CDR3, the DNA is TGTGCCAGCAGTCTTCCGGGTTCAACCTACGAGCAGTACTTC.

V usage is TRBV7-9 and J usage is TRBJ2-7, with D unresolved. The CDR3 runs to 13 residues. Germline V gene sequence: CDR1 SEHNR, CDR2 FQNEAQ (reference sequence). V lost 2 bases, J lost 4 bases, and 9 bases lay in between. The CDR3 spells CASSLPQSYEQYF. The DNA for the CDR3 is TGTGCCAGCAGCTTACCACAGTCTTACGAGCAGTACTTC.

This clone was seen only a few times. The CDR3 loop is CASSLAFPDGYTF. The CDR3, as DNA: TGCGCCAGCAGCTTGGCCTTCCCGGATGGCTACACCTTC. The chain uses TRBV5-1 and TRBJ1-2; D is undetermined. Germline-derived CDR1 and CDR2 are SGHRS and YFSETQ. CDR3 length equals 13 residues. V shed 0 bases and J shed 6 bases, with 9 bases lying between them.

V is TRBV28 and J is TRBJ2-3; D not certain. The V gene's germline CDR1 is MDHEN and CDR2 SYDVKM. The V gene lost 5 bases and the J gene lost 3 bases, with 3 bases spanning the gap. The CDR3 runs 11 residues. The CDR3 DNA sequence: TGTGCCAGCAGTAAGACAGATACGCAGTATTTT. Protein sequence: CASSKTDTQYF.

The chain uses TRBV5-1 and TRBJ1-1; 8 bases are a match to TRBD1. The CDR3 loop spans 16 amino acids. V lost 4 bases, J lost 0 bases, and 8 bases stayed unmatched. Germline CDR1 and CDR2: SGHRS and YFSETQ. The CDR3 bases are TGCGCCAGCAGCCTAGGACAGGGTCGTATGAACACTGAAGCTTTCTTT. It yields the protein CASSLGQGRMNTEAFF. Full variable domain (remainder filled in from reference TRBV5-1 and TRBJ1-1): KAGVTQTPRYLIKTRGQQVTLSCSPISGHRSVSWYQQTPGQGLQFLFEYFSETQRNKGNFPGRFSGRQFSNSRSEMNVSTLELGDSALYLCASSLGQGRMNTEAFFGQGTRLTVV.

The rearrangement joins TRBV6-2 or TRBV6-3 to TRBJ2-7; D possibly corresponds to TRBD2 (7 bases). The CDR3 is made up of 16 amino acids. CDR1 is MNHEY, CDR2 SVGEGT, per germline. V lost 6 bases to trimming and J lost 4 bases, with 22 bases between them. CDR3 loop: CASRPAGGQNGYEQYF. The CDR3 nucleotides read TGTGCCAGCAGACCTGCCGGGGGGCAAAACGGGTACGAGCAGTACTTC.

This chain joins TRBV9 and TRBJ1-2; maybe TRBD1 (5 bases). Germline CDR1 reads SGDLS; CDR2 reads YYNGEE. The CDR3 is 15 amino acids. V was pared by 4 bases and J by 5 bases, with 18 bases between. The chain's CDR3 is CASSSPGRGGYGYTF. CDR3 in DNA: TGTGCCAGCAGCTCCCCAGGGCGGGGAGGATATGGCTACACCTTC.

This chain joins TRBV28 and TRBJ1-1, with TRBD1 as a possible D gene (5 bases). The germline V gene has CDR1 MDHEN and CDR2 SYDVKM. The V end lost 5 bases, the J end lost 1 base, and 8 bases lay between the germline ends. The length of the CDR3 is 13 residues. Here the CDR3 DNA reads TGTGCCAGCAGTGCCGGGGGGAACACTGAAGCTTTCTTT. This sequence encodes CASSAGGNTEAFF.

This clone was seen once. The CDR3 DNA follows: TGTGCCTGGAGTATGTCCCCAACTAGGAATCAGCCCCAGCATTTT. This encodes CAWSMSPTRNQPQHF. The J gene is TRBJ1-5, the V gene TRBV30; the D is unclear. The CDR3 loop spans 15 amino acids. The germline CDR1 and CDR2 sequences are GTSNPN and SVGIG (reference sequence). With 2 bases removed from V and 4 bases from J, the gap between germline ends came to 15 bases.

In this sample, this clone turned up a few times. The chain couples TRBV19 to TRBJ2-2; D is undetermined. The CDR3 is 14 residues long. Per the germline V gene, CDR1 is LNHDA and CDR2 is SQIVND (reference sequence). V lost 8 bases and J 1 base, leaving 11 bases between the germline ends. CDR3 loop: CASVSQMNTGELFF. In DNA, the CDR3 is TGTGCCAGTGTCAGCCAAATGAACACCGGGGAGCTGTTTTTT. Supplemented by reference TRBV19 and TRBJ2-2, the full variable domain reads DGGITQSPKYLFRKEGQNVTLSCEQNLNHDAMYWYRQDPGQGLRLIYYSQIVNDFQKGDIAEGYSVSREKKESFPLTVTSAQKNPTAFYLCASVSQMNTGELFFGEGSRLTVL.

J is TRBJ2-1 and V is TRBV18; no reliable D call. Germline V gene lookup returns CDR1 KGHSH and CDR2 LQKENI. The V gene lost 4 bases and the J gene lost 5 bases, with 12 bases spanning the gap. The CDR3 length is 14 residues. The CDR3 loop reads CASSRYGSDNEQFF. The CDR3 coding sequence is TGTGCCAGCTCACGGTATGGCAGCGACAATGAGCAGTTCTTC. Supplemented by reference TRBV18 and TRBJ2-1, the full variable domain reads NAGVMQNPRHLVRRRGQEARLRCSPMKGHSHVYWYRQLPEEGLKFMVYLQKENIIDESGMPKERFSAEFPKEGPSILRIQQVVRGDSAAYFCASSRYGSDNEQFFGPGTRLTVL.

The gene calls are TRBV6-6 and TRBJ2-3; 9 nucleotides align to TRBD2. CDR1 is MNHNY, CDR2 SVGAGI, per germline (reference sequence). This CDR3 has 16 residues. The J segment lost 1 base and the V segment lost 7 bases, leaving 9 bases of the junction unmatched. Written as DNA, the CDR3 is TGTGCCAGCACCTCGGGAGTAGCGGGGGGCACAGATACGCAGTATTTT. It yields the protein CASTSGVAGGTDTQYF.

This clone was seen only a few times. The chain has TRBV4-3 and TRBJ1-1, with TRBD1 as a possible D gene (5 bases). Looked up from germline, CDR1 is LGHNA and CDR2 is YSLEER. The CDR3 totals 15 residues. The V end lost 0 bases, the J end lost 1 base, and 9 bases lay between the germline ends. The CDR3 coding sequence is TGCGCCAGCAGCCAAGACAGGGTTAGGAACACTGAAGCTTTCTTT. It specifies CASSQDRVRNTEAFF.